The T cell receptor beta chain described here comes from a study of neoadjuvant nivolumab and ipilimumab in lung cancer. The assay was immunoSEQ multiplex PCR, and TCRdb's table has in-frame clones only and misses some. The table lists tens of thousands of clones, about nine tenths of them singletons. V lost 4 bases to trimming and J lost 4 bases, with 13 bases between them. Germline CDR1 is LNHDA and CDR2 is SQIVND (reference sequence). This CDR3 is 14 amino acids long. This clonotype was obtained from an adult with non-small cell lung cancer. The material sequenced was peripheral blood, taken after neoadjuvant nivolumab, alone or with ipilimumab, at or shortly before surgery. The V and J genes are TRBV19 and TRBJ1-1; D gene unclear. The CDR3 protein is CASSTGRIATEAFF. The CDR3 nucleotides read TGTGCCAGTAGTACCGGACGGATAGCCACTGAAGCTTTCTTT.